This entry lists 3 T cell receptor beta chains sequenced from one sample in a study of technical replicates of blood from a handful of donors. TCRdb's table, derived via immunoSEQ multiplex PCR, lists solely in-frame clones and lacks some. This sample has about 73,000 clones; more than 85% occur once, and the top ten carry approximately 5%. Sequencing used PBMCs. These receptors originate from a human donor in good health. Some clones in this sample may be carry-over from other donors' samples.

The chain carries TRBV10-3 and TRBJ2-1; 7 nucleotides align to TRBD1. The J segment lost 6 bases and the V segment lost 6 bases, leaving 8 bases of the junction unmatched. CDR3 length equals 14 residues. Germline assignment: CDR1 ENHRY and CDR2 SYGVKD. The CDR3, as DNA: TGTGCCATCAGCCCCCAGGGGGTGGGCAATGAGCAGTTCTTC. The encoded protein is CAISPQGVGNEQFF.

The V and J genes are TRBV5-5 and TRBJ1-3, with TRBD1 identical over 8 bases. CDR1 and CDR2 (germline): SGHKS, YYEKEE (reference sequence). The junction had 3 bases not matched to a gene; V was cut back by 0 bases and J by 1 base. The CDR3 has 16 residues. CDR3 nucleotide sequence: TGTGCCAGCAGCTTGGTTTGGGACAGGTCTGGAAACACCATATATTTT. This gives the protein CASSLVWDRSGNTIYF.

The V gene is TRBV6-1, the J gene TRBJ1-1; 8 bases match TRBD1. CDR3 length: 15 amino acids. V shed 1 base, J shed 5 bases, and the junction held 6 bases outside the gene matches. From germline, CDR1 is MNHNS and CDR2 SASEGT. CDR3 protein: CASSEEQGARTEAFF. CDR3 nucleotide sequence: TGTGCCAGCAGTGAAGAGCAGGGGGCGCGGACTGAAGCTTTCTTT.